This T cell receptor beta chain was profiled in a study of T cells expressing NK-cell markers. As concerns this clonotype: The antigen remains unidentified.

TCRdb re-analyzed the 5' RACE reads; it lists each CDR3 protein once, without DNA. The sample table sets out over 350,000 distinct CDR3 sequences. The CDR3 consists of 15 residues. Germline V gene lookup returns CDR1 LNHNV and CDR2 YYDKDF (reference sequence). Study-wide results and limits: Similarly, these clonotypes led the CD3+CD56-NKG2C+ fraction as well in a few donors.

Sequencing used blood T cells: a sorted CD56 or NKG2C T cell subset, CD4+ or CD8+ T cells, or bulk PBMC T cells (not recorded which). This chain uses TRBV15 with TRBJ1-2; without DNA, the TCRdb call of TRBD1 cannot be checked. This TCR was recovered from a woman aged 50 to 60 in good health. The CDR3 protein is CATSSLGDRSYGYTF. The variable domain in full, with the rest retrieved from reference TRBV15 and TRBJ1-2, is DAMVIQNPRYQVTQFGKPVTLSCSQTLNHNVMYWYQQKSSQAPKLLFHYYDKDFNNEADTPDNFQSRRPNTSFCFLDIRSPGLGDTAMYLCATSSLGDRSYGYTFGSGTRLTVV.